The source of this T cell receptor (beta chain) is a study of blood T cell repertoires in COVID-19. Clones were read by immunoSEQ multiplex PCR, and TCRdb kept only the in-frame ones, dropping some. The table has under 200,000 clones, around 84% seen once. Deletions cut 0 bases from V and 3 bases from J, with 9 bases between. From germline, CDR1 is SGHDT and CDR2 YYEEEE. The length of the CDR3 is 14 residues. The receptor's source is a woman aged 70 to 79 with COVID-19, enrolled during active disease. Material: peripheral blood. The chain is built from TRBV5-6 and TRBJ1-2; tentative D call: TRBD1 (5 bases). This CDR3 is CASSLDRSHYGYTF. CDR3 bases: TGTGCCAGCAGCTTGGACAGGTCCCACTATGGCTACACCTTC.